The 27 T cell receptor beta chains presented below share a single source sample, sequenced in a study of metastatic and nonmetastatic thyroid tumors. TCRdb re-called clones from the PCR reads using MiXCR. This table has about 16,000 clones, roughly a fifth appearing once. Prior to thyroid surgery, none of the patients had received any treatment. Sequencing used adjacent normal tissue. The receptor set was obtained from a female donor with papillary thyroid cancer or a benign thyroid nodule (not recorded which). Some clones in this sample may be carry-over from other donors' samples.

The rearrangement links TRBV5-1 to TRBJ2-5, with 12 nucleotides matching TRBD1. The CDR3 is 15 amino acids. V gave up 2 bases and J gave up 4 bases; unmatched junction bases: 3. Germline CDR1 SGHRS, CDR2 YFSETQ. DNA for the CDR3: TGCGCCAGCAGCTTTGGGGGACAGGGGGCAGAGACCCAGTACTTC. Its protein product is CASSFGGQGAETQYF.

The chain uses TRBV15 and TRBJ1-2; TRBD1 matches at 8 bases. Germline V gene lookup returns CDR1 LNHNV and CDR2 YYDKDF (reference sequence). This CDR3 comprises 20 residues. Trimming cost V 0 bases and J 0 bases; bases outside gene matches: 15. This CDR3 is CATSRDPDRQGHFSNYGYTF. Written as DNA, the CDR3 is TGTGCCACCAGCAGAGATCCGGACCGACAGGGGCATTTCTCTAACTATGGCTACACCTTC.

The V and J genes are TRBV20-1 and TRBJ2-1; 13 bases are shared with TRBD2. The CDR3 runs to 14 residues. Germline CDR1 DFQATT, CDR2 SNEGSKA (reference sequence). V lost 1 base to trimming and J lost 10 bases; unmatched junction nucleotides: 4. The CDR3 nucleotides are TGCAGTGCTAGAGGGACTAGCGGGAGAGCAGAGCAGTTCTTC. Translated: CSARGTSGRAEQFF.

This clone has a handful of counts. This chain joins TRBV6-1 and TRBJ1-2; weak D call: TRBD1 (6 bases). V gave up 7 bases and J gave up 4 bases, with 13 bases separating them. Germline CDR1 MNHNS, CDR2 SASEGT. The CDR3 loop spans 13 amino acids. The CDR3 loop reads CASTGALVYGYTF. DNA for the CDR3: TGTGCCAGCACAGGGGCCCTGGTCTATGGCTACACCTTC.

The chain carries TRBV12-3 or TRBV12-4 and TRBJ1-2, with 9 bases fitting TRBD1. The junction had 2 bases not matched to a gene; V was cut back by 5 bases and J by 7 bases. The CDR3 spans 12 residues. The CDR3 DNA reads TGTGCCAGCAGTAAGGGACAGGGTGGCTACACCTTC. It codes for CASSKGQGGYTF.

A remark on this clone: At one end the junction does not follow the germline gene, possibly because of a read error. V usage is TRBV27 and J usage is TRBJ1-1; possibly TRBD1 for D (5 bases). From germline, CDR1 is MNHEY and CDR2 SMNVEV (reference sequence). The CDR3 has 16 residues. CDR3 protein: CASSLRPPQGNTKAFF. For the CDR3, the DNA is TGTGCCAGCAGTTTAAGGCCCCCTCAGGGTAACACTAAAGCTTTCTTT.

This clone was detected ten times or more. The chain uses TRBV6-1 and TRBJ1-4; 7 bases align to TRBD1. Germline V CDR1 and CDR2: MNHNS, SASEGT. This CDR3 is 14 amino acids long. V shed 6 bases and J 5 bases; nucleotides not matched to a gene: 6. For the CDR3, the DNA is TGTGCCAGCAGAAAAGGGGGCGGGAATGAAAAACTGTTTTTT. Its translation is CASRKGGGNEKLFF.

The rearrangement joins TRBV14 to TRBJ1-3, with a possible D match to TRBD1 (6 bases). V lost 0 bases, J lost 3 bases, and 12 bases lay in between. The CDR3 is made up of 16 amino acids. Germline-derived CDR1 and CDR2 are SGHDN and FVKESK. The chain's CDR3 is CASSQDLGGHGNTIYF. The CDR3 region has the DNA TGTGCCAGCAGCCAAGATTTGGGGGGCCATGGAAACACCATATATTTT.

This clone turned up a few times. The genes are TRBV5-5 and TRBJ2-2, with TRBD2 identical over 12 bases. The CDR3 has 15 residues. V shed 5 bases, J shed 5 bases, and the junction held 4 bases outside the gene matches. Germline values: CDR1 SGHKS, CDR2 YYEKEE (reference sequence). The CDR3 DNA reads TGTGCCAGCAGTCGGACTAGCGGGGAGACCGGGGAGCTGTTTTTT. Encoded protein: CASSRTSGETGELFF. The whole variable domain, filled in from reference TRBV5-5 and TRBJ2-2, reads DAGVTQSPTHLIKTRGQQVTLRCSPISGHKSVSWYQQVLGQGPQFIFQYYEKEERGRGNFPDRFSARQFPNYSSELNVNALLLGDSALYLCASSRTSGETGELFFGEGSRLTVL.

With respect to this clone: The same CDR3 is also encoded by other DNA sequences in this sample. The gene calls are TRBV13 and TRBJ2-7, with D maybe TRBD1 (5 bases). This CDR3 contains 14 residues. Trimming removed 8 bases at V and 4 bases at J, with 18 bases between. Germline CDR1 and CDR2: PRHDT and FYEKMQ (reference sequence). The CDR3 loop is CASYRDRRIYEQYF. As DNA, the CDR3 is TGTGCCAGCTACCGCGACAGACGGATTTACGAGCAGTACTTC.

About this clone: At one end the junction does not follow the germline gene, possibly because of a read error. The DNA for the CDR3 is TGTGCCAGCAGTTACTCGGAGGGGGGATGCAATCAGCTCCAGCATTTT. Its protein is CASSYSEGGCNQLQHF. The V and J genes are TRBV6-5 and TRBJ1-5, with D tentatively TRBD1 (6 bases). The CDR3 sequence is 16 residues long. Germline CDR1 reads MNHEY; CDR2 reads SVGAGI.

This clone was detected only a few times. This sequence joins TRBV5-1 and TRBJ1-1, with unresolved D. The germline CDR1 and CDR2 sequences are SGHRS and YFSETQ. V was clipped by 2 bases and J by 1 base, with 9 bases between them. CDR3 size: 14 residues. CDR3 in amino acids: CASSLQAGNTEAFF. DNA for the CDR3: TGCGCCAGCAGCTTACAAGCTGGGAACACTGAAGCTTTCTTT.

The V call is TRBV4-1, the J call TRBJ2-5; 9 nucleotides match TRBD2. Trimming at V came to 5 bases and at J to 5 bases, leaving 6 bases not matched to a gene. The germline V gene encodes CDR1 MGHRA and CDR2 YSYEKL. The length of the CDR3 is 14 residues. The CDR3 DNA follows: TGCGCCAGCAGCTTTAGCGGGGGAGGGGAGACCCAGTACTTC. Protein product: CASSFSGGGETQYF.

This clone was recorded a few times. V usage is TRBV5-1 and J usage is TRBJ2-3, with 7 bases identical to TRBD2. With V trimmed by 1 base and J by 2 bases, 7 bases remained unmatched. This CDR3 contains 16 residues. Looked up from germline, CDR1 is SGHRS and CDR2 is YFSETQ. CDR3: CASSLWGRADTDTQYF. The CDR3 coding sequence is TGCGCCAGCAGCTTGTGGGGGAGGGCCGACACAGATACGCAGTATTTT.

Here the CDR3 reads CASSLRGQGIRQPQHF. CDR3 nucleotides: TGTGCCAGCAGCTTACGCGGACAGGGGATACGGCAGCCCCAGCATTTT. This rearrangement joins TRBV5-6 to TRBJ1-5; 9 bases align to TRBD1. The CDR3 is 16 amino acids. Trimming cost V 2 bases and J 7 bases; bases outside gene matches: 10. The germline V gene encodes CDR1 SGHDT and CDR2 YYEEEE.

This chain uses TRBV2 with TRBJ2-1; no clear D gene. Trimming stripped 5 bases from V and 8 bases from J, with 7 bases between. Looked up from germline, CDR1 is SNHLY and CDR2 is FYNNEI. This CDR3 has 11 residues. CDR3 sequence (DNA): TGTGCCAGCAGTCAGGTCGATGAGCAGTTCTTC. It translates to CASSQVDEQFF.

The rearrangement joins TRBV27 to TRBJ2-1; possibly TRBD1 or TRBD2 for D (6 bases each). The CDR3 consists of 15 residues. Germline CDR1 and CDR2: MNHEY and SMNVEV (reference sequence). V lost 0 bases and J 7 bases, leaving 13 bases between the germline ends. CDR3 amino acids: CASSLSTQGRNEQFF. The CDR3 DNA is TGTGCCAGCAGTTTATCGACCCAGGGGAGGAATGAGCAGTTCTTC.

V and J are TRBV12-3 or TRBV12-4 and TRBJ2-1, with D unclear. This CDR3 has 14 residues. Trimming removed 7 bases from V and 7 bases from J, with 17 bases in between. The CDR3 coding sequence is TGTGCCAGCACCTCCCCGGCATTAAAGAATGAGCAGTTCTTC. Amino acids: CASTSPALKNEQFF.

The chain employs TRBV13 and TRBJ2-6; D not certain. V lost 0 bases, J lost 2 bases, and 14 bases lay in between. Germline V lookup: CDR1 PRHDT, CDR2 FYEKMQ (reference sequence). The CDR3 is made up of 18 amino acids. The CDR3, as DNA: TGTGCCAGCAGCTTAGGGGCAGGCATTACCCCTGGGGCCAACGTCCTGACTTTC. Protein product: CASSLGAGITPGANVLTF.

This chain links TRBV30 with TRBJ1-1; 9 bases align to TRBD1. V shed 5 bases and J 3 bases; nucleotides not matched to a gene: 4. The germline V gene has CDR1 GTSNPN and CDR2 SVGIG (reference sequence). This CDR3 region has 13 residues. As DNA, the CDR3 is TGTGCCTGGCACAGGGGGCGGGACACTGAAGCTTTCTTT. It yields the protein CAWHRGRDTEAFF.

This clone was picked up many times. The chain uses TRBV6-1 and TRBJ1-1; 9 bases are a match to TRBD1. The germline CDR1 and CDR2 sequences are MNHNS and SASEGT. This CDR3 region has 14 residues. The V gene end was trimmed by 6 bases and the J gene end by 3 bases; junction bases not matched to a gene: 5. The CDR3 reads CASSSQGADTEAFF. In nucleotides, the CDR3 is TGTGCCAGCAGCTCACAGGGGGCTGACACTGAAGCTTTCTTT.

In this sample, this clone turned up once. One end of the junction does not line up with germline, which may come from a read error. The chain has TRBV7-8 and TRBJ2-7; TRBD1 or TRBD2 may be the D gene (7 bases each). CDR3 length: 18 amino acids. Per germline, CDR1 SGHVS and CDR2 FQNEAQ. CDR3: CASSLAAGSRGGLYGQYF. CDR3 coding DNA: TGTGCCAGCAGTTTGGCGGCGGGGAGCAGGGGGGGGCTCTACGGGCAGTACTTC.

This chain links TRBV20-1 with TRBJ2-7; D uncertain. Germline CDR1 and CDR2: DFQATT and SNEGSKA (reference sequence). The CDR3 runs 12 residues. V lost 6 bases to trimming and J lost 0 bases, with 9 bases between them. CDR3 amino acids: CSATPYSYEQYF. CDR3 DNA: TGCAGTGCCACACCTTACTCCTACGAGCAGTACTTC.

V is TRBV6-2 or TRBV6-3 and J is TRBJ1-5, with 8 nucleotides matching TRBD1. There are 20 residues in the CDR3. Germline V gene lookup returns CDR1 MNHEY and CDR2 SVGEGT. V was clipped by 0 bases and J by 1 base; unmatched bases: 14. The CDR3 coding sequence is TGTGCCAGCAGTTACTCGGGGGTTGGGCAGGGGGCAATGAGCAATCAGCCCCAGCATTTT. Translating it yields CASSYSGVGQGAMSNQPQHF.

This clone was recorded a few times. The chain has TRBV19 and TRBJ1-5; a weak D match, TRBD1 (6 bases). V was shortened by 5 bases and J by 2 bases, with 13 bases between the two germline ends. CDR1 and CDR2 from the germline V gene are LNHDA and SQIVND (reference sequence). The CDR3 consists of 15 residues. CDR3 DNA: TGTGCCAGTAGTGGCCGGGGGCCGGGCAATCAGCCCCAGCATTTT. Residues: CASSGRGPGNQPQHF. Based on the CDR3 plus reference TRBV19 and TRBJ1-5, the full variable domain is DGGITQSPKYLFRKEGQNVTLSCEQNLNHDAMYWYRQDPGQGLRLIYYSQIVNDFQKGDIAEGYSVSREKKESFPLTVTSAQKNPTAFYLCASSGRGPGNQPQHFGDGTRLSIL.

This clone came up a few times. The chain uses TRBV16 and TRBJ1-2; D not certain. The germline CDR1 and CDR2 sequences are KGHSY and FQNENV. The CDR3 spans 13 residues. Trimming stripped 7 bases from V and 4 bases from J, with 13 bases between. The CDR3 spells CASIERSGYGYTF. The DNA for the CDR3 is TGTGCCAGCATCGAGAGATCTGGCTATGGCTACACCTTC.

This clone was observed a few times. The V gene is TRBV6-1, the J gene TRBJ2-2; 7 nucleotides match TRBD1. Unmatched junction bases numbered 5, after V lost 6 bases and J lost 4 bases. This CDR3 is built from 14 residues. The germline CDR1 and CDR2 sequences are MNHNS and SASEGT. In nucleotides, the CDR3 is TGTGCCAGCAGAACTGGACAGGCCACCGGGGAGCTGTTTTTT. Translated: CASRTGQATGELFF.